This T cell receptor beta chain was captured by sequencing in a study of neurological immune-mediated disorders. V gave up 6 bases and J gave up 4 bases, with 13 bases separating them. CDR1 MDHEN and CDR2 SYDVKM come from the germline V gene. This CDR3 is 14 amino acids long. Healthy control participants comprised blood bank volunteers in Maryland, USA. The output of every sequencing run, over 180 million TCR-beta sequences, came from 15-18 subjects. Via MiXCR, TCRdb re-called the 5' RACE reads, giving one row per CDR3 protein. The profile covers 30,000 to 50,000 distinct CDR3 sequences, with 6% to 7.5% appearing a single time and under 6.5% taken by the ten largest.

This chain joins TRBV28 and TRBJ1-3; possible D gene TRBD1, 6 bases. Sequenced material: CD4+ T cells from blood. This clonotype originated in a man in his fifties in good health. The DNA of the CDR3 is TGTGCCAGCAGCCGAGGGGGATCCGGAAACACCATATATTTT. It is translated as CASSRGGSGNTIYF.